Presented here are 10 T cell receptor beta chains from one specimen sequenced in a study of blood T cell repertoires in COVID-19. Profiling relied on immunoSEQ multiplex PCR, and the TCRdb table lists in-frame clones only, not all of them. Of about 400,000 clones in the sample, 70% to 90% were seen once. Sequencing was done on a sample of PBMCs or T cells enriched from blood (not recorded which). The receptor set was obtained from a man aged 35-49 years in a cohort exposed to, infected with or recovered from COVID-19 (not recorded which).

The chain couples TRBV19 to TRBJ2-7; 9 bases agree with TRBD2. The junction had 2 bases not matched to a gene; V was cut back by 3 bases and J by 2 bases. Germline CDR1 LNHDA, CDR2 SQIVND (reference sequence). The CDR3 is 14 amino acids. The CDR3 DNA sequence: TGTGCCAGTAGTATCGGCGGGAGGGCCTACGAGCAGTACTTC. Its protein product is CASSIGGRAYEQYF.

The sample holds a few counts of this clone. The V call is TRBV10-3, the J call TRBJ1-1, with D tentatively TRBD1 (6 bases). Trimming took off 11 bases at V and 5 bases at J, with 18 bases between the two ends. The CDR3 is 13 residues long. Germline values: CDR1 ENHRY, CDR2 SYGVKD. The CDR3: CASLGGQGTEAFF. The CDR3 DNA follows: TGTGCCTCCCTAGGCGGGCAGGGGACTGAAGCTTTCTTT.

This clone was seen just once. CDR3 bases: TGTGCCAGCAGTGAATGGAGTAGCGGGAGGGCAGATACGCAGTATTTT. It translates to CASSEWSSGRADTQYF. The chain links TRBV25-1 to TRBJ2-3, with 11 bases lining up with TRBD2. Germline V gene lookup returns CDR1 MGHDK and CDR2 SYGVNS. This CDR3 region has 16 residues. V was pared by 1 base and J by 4 bases, with 4 bases of the junction left unmatched. Complete variable domain (other parts from reference TRBV25-1 and TRBJ2-3): EADIYQTPRYLVIGTGKKITLECSQTMGHDKMYWYQQDPGMELHLIHYSYGVNSTEKGDLSSESTVSRIRTEHFPLTLESARPSHTSQYLCASSEWSSGRADTQYFGPGTRLTVL.

For the CDR3, the DNA is TGTGCCAGCAGCCCTACCGGACTGATGGGCGAGCAGTACTTC. As protein: CASSPTGLMGEQYF. This chain connects TRBV3-1 (or the pseudogene TRBV3-2) to TRBJ2-7; possible D gene TRBD2, 5 bases. The CDR3 extends over 14 amino acids. V was clipped by 4 bases and J by 6 bases, with 16 bases between them. CDR1 and CDR2 from the germline V gene are LGHDT and YNNKEL (reference sequence).

This clone was recorded once. V and J are TRBV5-6 and TRBJ2-3; D is unresolved. Germline V lookup: CDR1 SGHDT, CDR2 YYEEEE. V was clipped by 4 bases and J by 5 bases, with 14 bases between them. The CDR3 is 14 residues long. CDR3 region: CASSRYRSLDTQYF. The CDR3 nucleotides read TGTGCCAGCAGCCGATACCGAAGCTTAGATACGCAGTATTTT.

The chain uses TRBV5-1 and TRBJ1-3, with a possible D match to TRBD1 (5 bases). CDR3 length: 15 amino acids. V dropped 4 bases and J dropped 0 bases, with 11 bases sitting between them. Germline V CDR1 and CDR2: SGHRS, YFSETQ. The CDR3 nucleotides are TGCGCCAGCAGCCCAGGGTCCCCCTCTGGAAACACCATATATTTT. Amino acid sequence: CASSPGSPSGNTIYF.

The chain is built from TRBV4-2 and TRBJ1-2; 9 bases line up with TRBD1. Germline loops: CDR1 LGHNA, CDR2 YNFKEQ. The V and J ends lost 7 bases and 5 bases, in that order; junction bases with no gene match: 5. CDR3 length equals 13 residues. The CDR3 is CASTTGGDYGYTF. The CDR3 coding sequence is TGTGCCAGCACAACAGGGGGCGATTATGGCTACACCTTC.

This chain uses TRBV6-4 with TRBJ1-2; D is perhaps TRBD1 (5 bases). CDR1 and CDR2 from the germline V gene are MRHNA and SNTAGT. The CDR3 length is 12 residues. Trimming pared 3 bases from V and 8 bases from J, leaving 10 bases between. This chain's CDR3 is CASSDGARGYTF. The CDR3 DNA follows: TGTGCCAGCAGTGATGGGGCGAGGGGCTACACCTTC.

This chain links TRBV2 with TRBJ1-2; perhaps TRBD1 as D (5 bases). This CDR3 has 12 residues. CDR1 SNHLY and CDR2 FYNNEI come from the germline V gene. Trimming stripped 7 bases from V and 4 bases from J, with 10 bases between. CDR3 coding DNA: TGTGCCAGCATAAGGCAGGGCTATGGCTACACCTTC. It specifies CASIRQGYGYTF.

The chain uses TRBV3-1 (or the pseudogene TRBV3-2) and TRBJ1-2, with 9 bases identical to TRBD1. The CDR3 length is 14 residues. With V trimmed by 1 base and J by 7 bases, 4 bases remained unmatched. The germline gives CDR1 LGHDT, CDR2 YNNKEL (reference sequence). The CDR3: CASSQGDRESGYTF. The DNA of the CDR3 is TGTGCCAGCAGCCAAGGGGACAGGGAGAGTGGCTACACCTTC.